These 5 T cell receptor beta chains share one sample of origin, sequenced in a study of naive and memory T cell subsets (dated by TCRdb to between 2016 and 2019). This specimen's treatment or condition label, interpreted: skin biopsy from PPD injection site in Mantoux-positive individual. Total RNA was treated with RQ1 DNase, without cell sorting, prior to reverse transcription, with an input of about 1 to 1,100 ng being targeted. The method behind the library was UMI-ligation and nested PCR. The sequencing machine was an Illumina MiSeq. TCR RNA was reverse transcribed with SuperScript IV using alpha and beta constant region primers for the blood and skin samples. The public reads were reprocessed in TCRdb via fastp at Q25 and MiXCR, keeping in-frame beta chains. CDR3 protein sequences are deduplicated, and each keeps its most common genes and DNA. The sample table lists 15,000 to 20,000 distinct CDR3 sequences, 8% to 10% of them with a count of one. The ten biggest clones cover almost 7% of the sample.

The specimen comprised skin, sampled from a tuberculin skin test site. The receptors shown here come from an adult in good health.

Comments on this clonotype: A read error may account for a junction end that differs from germline. The chain uses TRBV6-5 and TRBJ1-2; 8 bases line up with TRBD1. Germline loops: CDR1 MNHEY, CDR2 SVGAGI. The length of the CDR3 is 16 residues. The DNA of the CDR3 is TGTGCCAGCAGTCCGGGGACAGGAGGGCCATACTATGGCGACACCTTC. Translated: CASSPGTGGPYYGDTF.

Points on this clonotype: A read error may account for a junction end that differs from germline. This chain joins TRBV20-1 and TRBJ2-7; 7 positions match TRBD1. The CDR3 contains 15 residues. Germline lookup yields CDR1 DFQATT and CDR2 SNEGSKA (reference sequence). In DNA form, the CDR3 reads TGCAGTGCTGGAGATACCTCGACAGGGCCCTACGAGCAGTACTTC. It is translated as CSAGDTSTGPYEQYF.

The table lists this clonotype with a few counts. The V gene is TRBV7-9, the J gene TRBJ1-1, with a possible D match to TRBD1 (6 bases). The CDR3 covers 15 residues. Trimming took 4 bases from V and 0 from J, leaving 12 bases between them. CDR1 is SEHNR and CDR2 is FQNEAQ in the germline V gene (reference sequence). The CDR3 sequence is CASSSATGLNTEAFF. The CDR3 nucleotides read TGTGCCAGCAGCTCCGCGACAGGACTGAACACTGAAGCTTTCTTT.

J is TRBJ2-3 and V is TRBV27; 8 bases line up with TRBD2. The germline CDR1 and CDR2 sequences are MNHEY and SMNVEV (reference sequence). The CDR3 is 16 residues long. Losses at the gene ends were 0 bases for V and 2 bases for J; bases not matched to a gene: 4. The CDR3 reads CASSLSVSGVTDTQYF. DNA of the CDR3: TGTGCCAGCAGTTTATCGGTTAGCGGGGTCACAGATACGCAGTATTTT.

This clonotype was recorded at least ten times. This rearrangement joins TRBV15 to TRBJ2-4; D unclear. Germline CDR1 is LNHNV and CDR2 is YYDKDF (reference sequence). V was pared by 1 base and J by 6 bases, with 7 bases between. The CDR3 has 13 amino acids. CDR3 coding DNA: TGTGCCACCAGCAGAGGCGAACTAAACATTCAGTACTTC. Protein product: CATSRGELNIQYF. Filled out from reference TRBV15 and TRBJ2-4, the complete variable domain reads DAMVIQNPRYQVTQFGKPVTLSCSQTLNHNVMYWYQQKSSQAPKLLFHYYDKDFNNEADTPDNFQSRRPNTSFCFLDIRSPGLGDTAMYLCATSRGELNIQYFGAGTRLSVL.